Each of the 22 T cell receptor beta chains below was sequenced from the same sample in a study of cytomegalovirus exposure and HLA in healthy donors. In the PCR, 60 Vbeta and 13 Jbeta primers were used. Sequenced by immunoSEQ multiplex PCR; TCRdb stores in-frame clones only, minus some. The sample has under 250,000 clones, around 81% seen once. Sequencing was performed on PBMCs. The origin of the receptors is a woman between 50 and 59 years old in good health and CMV-seropositive.

V is TRBV30 and J is TRBJ1-6; D uncertain. CDR1 is GTSNPN, CDR2 SVGIG, per germline (reference sequence). The CDR3 runs to 18 residues. Trimming pared 0 bases from V and 4 bases from J, leaving 19 bases between. The CDR3 DNA sequence: TGTGCCTGGAGTGTCAATAGCGCGGCAGGCCAATATAATTCACCCCTCCACTTT. Protein: CAWSVNSAAGQYNSPLHF.

This clone was seen only a few times. CDR3 protein: CASSAQPGNTEAFF. CDR3 bases: TGTGCCAGCTCAGCACAGCCGGGGAACACTGAAGCTTTCTTT. The rearrangement uses TRBV18 and TRBJ1-1, with D hard to call. V was shortened by 5 bases and J by 1 base, with 11 bases between the two germline ends. CDR3 length equals 14 residues. Germline V CDR1 and CDR2: KGHSH, LQKENI.

This chain uses TRBV5-1 with TRBJ1-6, with 7 positions matching TRBD1. CDR1 is SGHRS and CDR2 is YFSETQ in the germline V gene. V shed 5 bases and J 8 bases; nucleotides not matched to a gene: 7. The CDR3 extends over 14 amino acids. The CDR3 DNA reads TGCGCCAGCAGGACAGGGACTGGGGATTCACCCCTCCACTTT. It codes for CASRTGTGDSPLHF.

This sequence joins TRBV7-9 and TRBJ1-2, with D hard to call. The CDR3 sequence is 14 residues long. V lost 1 base to trimming and J lost 4 bases, with 10 bases between them. The germline CDR1 and CDR2 sequences are SEHNR and FQNEAQ (reference sequence). The CDR3 coding sequence is TGTGCCAGCAGCTTAGGTTTGAGTGTCTATGGCTACACCTTC. Protein sequence: CASSLGLSVYGYTF. The whole variable domain, filled in from reference TRBV7-9 and TRBJ1-2, reads DTGVSQNPRHKITKRGQNVTFRCDPISEHNRLYWYRQTLGQGPEFLTYFQNEAQLEKSRLLSDRFSAERPKGSFSTLEIQRTEQGDSAMYLCASSLGLSVYGYTFGSGTRLTVV.

The genes are TRBV19 and TRBJ1-6; TRBD1 might be the D (5 bases). The V gene lost 4 bases and the J gene lost 8 bases, with 18 bases spanning the gap. CDR1 and CDR2 (germline): LNHDA, SQIVND (reference sequence). This CDR3 contains 16 residues. The CDR3 coding sequence is TGTGCCAGTAGTAGAGGCTTGGGGGGTGTTGATTCACCCCTCCACTTT. Encoded protein: CASSRGLGGVDSPLHF. The full variable domain, its missing parts supplied by reference TRBV19 and TRBJ1-6, is DGGITQSPKYLFRKEGQNVTLSCEQNLNHDAMYWYRQDPGQGLRLIYYSQIVNDFQKGDIAEGYSVSREKKESFPLTVTSAQKNPTAFYLCASSRGLGGVDSPLHFGNGTRLTVT.

The chain links TRBV6-5 to TRBJ1-1; no clear D gene. The V gene lost 4 bases and the J gene lost 1 base, with 13 bases spanning the gap. CDR1 and CDR2 from the germline V gene are MNHEY and SVGAGI. The CDR3 consists of 15 residues. This CDR3 is CASSLEVLGNTEAFF. The CDR3 DNA reads TGTGCCAGCAGTTTGGAGGTTTTGGGGAACACTGAAGCTTTCTTT.

The chain couples TRBV7-2 to TRBJ1-3, with D perhaps TRBD1 (6 bases). In germline, CDR1 is SGHTA, CDR2 FQGNSA. V was clipped by 2 bases and J by 0 bases, with 11 bases between them. The CDR3 length is 16 residues. Written as DNA, the CDR3 is TGTGCCAGCAGCTTAACAGGGACGGACTCTGGAAACACCATATATTTT. Translation: CASSLTGTDSGNTIYF.

This rearrangement joins TRBV6-5 to TRBJ2-1; D uncertain. CDR3 size: 15 residues. With 0 bases removed from V and 4 bases from J, the gap between germline ends came to 10 bases. CDR1 and CDR2 (germline): MNHEY, SVGAGI. The CDR3 sequence: CASSYSNNRYNEQFF. CDR3 in DNA: TGTGCCAGCAGTTACTCCAATAACCGGTACAATGAGCAGTTCTTC.

This clone showed up just a few times. The chain has TRBV7-9 and TRBJ1-4; D might be TRBD1 (6 bases). V was trimmed by 5 bases and J by 0 bases, leaving 13 bases between them. The CDR3 sequence is 16 residues long. Germline V gene lookup returns CDR1 SEHNR and CDR2 FQNEAQ (reference sequence). CDR3 loop: CASSTQDRPTNEKLFF. CDR3 nucleotides: TGTGCCAGCAGCACCCAGGACAGACCAACTAATGAAAAACTGTTTTTT.

This chain connects TRBV2 to TRBJ2-7; possible D gene TRBD1, 5 bases. V was shortened by 2 bases and J by 0 bases, with 8 bases between the two germline ends. This CDR3 has 14 amino acids. Germline V gene sequence: CDR1 SNHLY, CDR2 FYNNEI. The chain's CDR3 is CASSERQSSYEQYF. The CDR3 coding sequence is TGTGCCAGCAGTGAAAGACAGAGCTCCTACGAGCAGTACTTC.

The chain employs TRBV5-5 and TRBJ2-3; D ambiguous. CDR1 SGHKS and CDR2 YYEKEE come from the germline V gene (reference sequence). The V end was cut by 3 bases, the J end by 3 bases, with 5 bases between. CDR3 length: 12 amino acids. The DNA of the CDR3 is TGTGCCAGCAGCTCAGGTACAGATACGCAGTATTTT. It codes for CASSSGTDTQYF.

This sequence joins TRBV4-1 and TRBJ1-5; D uncertain. V was cut by 2 bases and J by 6 bases, with 14 bases left in between. The CDR3 is made up of 15 amino acids. The germline CDR1 and CDR2 sequences are MGHRA and YSYEKL. CDR3 DNA sequence: TGCGCCAGCAGCCAATTACCGGCGGGTAGTCAGCCCCAGCATTTT. Its translation: CASSQLPAGSQPQHF.

The CDR3 region is CATSRGQFYEQYF. DNA for the CDR3: TGTGCCACCAGCAGGGGACAGTTCTACGAGCAGTACTTC. The chain uses TRBV15 and TRBJ2-7; 7 bases are shared with TRBD1. The trim removed 3 bases at V and 3 bases at J, leaving 2 bases unmatched. The CDR3 totals 13 residues. Germline V gives CDR1 LNHNV, CDR2 YYDKDF (reference sequence).

The chain combines TRBV18 with TRBJ1-2; no clear D. In germline, CDR1 is KGHSH, CDR2 LQKENI. Between the trimmed V and J ends, which lost 2 bases and 3 bases, there was a span of 13 bases. The CDR3 sequence is 15 residues long. CDR3 amino acids: CASSPSSGPHYGYTF. The CDR3, as DNA: TGTGCCAGCTCACCAAGCAGCGGGCCGCACTATGGCTACACCTTC.

This rearrangement joins TRBV7-2 to TRBJ1-5; 7 bases map to TRBD1. The CDR3 has 16 amino acids. V lost 1 base, J lost 4 bases, and 7 bases stayed unmatched. Germline values: CDR1 SGHTA, CDR2 FQGNSA. CDR3 sequence (DNA): TGTGCCAGCAGCTTAGTCAGCAGGGGGGCGAATCAGCCCCAGCATTTT. Translation gives CASSLVSRGANQPQHF.

This rearrangement joins TRBV29-1 to TRBJ1-1; TRBD1 matches 11 bases. The CDR3 has 13 amino acids. Per the germline V gene, CDR1 is SQVTM and CDR2 is ANQGSEA. Trimming removed 7 bases from V and 10 bases from J; junction bases left unmatched: 11. CDR3 sequence reads: CSAAGTGGEAAFF. The CDR3 DNA sequence: TGCAGCGCGGCCGGGACAGGGGGGGAAGCAGCTTTCTTT.

Of note for this clone: The sample holds other DNA sequences that translate to the same CDR3. The V gene is TRBV5-1, the J gene TRBJ1-1, with 8 nucleotides matching TRBD1. The CDR3 is 13 residues long. Per the germline V gene, CDR1 is SGHRS and CDR2 is YFSETQ. V dropped 2 bases and J dropped 3; count of bases not matched to a gene: 0. The chain's CDR3 is CASSLQGDTEAFF. As DNA, the CDR3 is TGCGCCAGCAGCTTACAGGGGGACACTGAAGCTTTCTTT. Filled out from reference TRBV5-1 and TRBJ1-1, the complete variable domain reads KAGVTQTPRYLIKTRGQQVTLSCSPISGHRSVSWYQQTPGQGLQFLFEYFSETQRNKGNFPGRFSGRQFSNSRSEMNVSTLELGDSALYLCASSLQGDTEAFFGQGTRLTVV.

This clone was seen only once. J is TRBJ2-3 and V is TRBV5-6; no clear D. The CDR3 loop spans 14 amino acids. Germline CDR1 SGHDT, CDR2 YYEEEE. Between the trimmed V and J ends, which lost 1 base and 0 bases, there was a span of 6 bases. The CDR3 DNA reads as TGTGCCAGCAGCTTGTTCGGTAGCACAGATACGCAGTATTTT. It codes for CASSLFGSTDTQYF.

This clone was picked up one time. The chain joins TRBV7-8 to TRBJ1-5; D is ambiguous. CDR1 is SGHVS, CDR2 FQNEAQ, per germline. V was clipped by 5 bases and J by 2 bases, with 13 bases between them. The length of the CDR3 is 15 residues. The CDR3 bases are TGTGCCAGCAGCCCGGTGAGGGTGGGCAATCAGCCCCAGCATTTT. Protein sequence: CASSPVRVGNQPQHF.

The CDR3 DNA is TGCGCCAGCAGCCCGGGACTGCATAACTATGGCTACACCTTC. Translation gives CASSPGLHNYGYTF. The V call is TRBV5-1, the J call TRBJ1-2; a weak D match, TRBD1 (5 bases). The germline CDR1 and CDR2 sequences are SGHRS and YFSETQ. V lost 4 bases to trimming and J lost 1 base, with 11 bases between them. The CDR3 length is 14 residues.

J is TRBJ2-7 and V is TRBV5-5, with D tentatively TRBD1 (6 bases). The CDR3 is made up of 13 amino acids. CDR1 SGHKS and CDR2 YYEKEE come from the germline V gene (reference sequence). Trimming left V 5 bases short and J 4 bases short, with 13 bases between. DNA for the CDR3: TGTGCCAGCAGTCCCCCAGGGGCTTACGAGCAGTACTTC. Its protein is CASSPPGAYEQYF.

This chain connects TRBV9 to TRBJ2-1; 11 nucleotides agree with TRBD1. This CDR3 spans 14 amino acids. Germline values: CDR1 SGDLS, CDR2 YYNGEE. Losses at the gene ends were 7 bases for V and 6 bases for J; bases not matched to a gene: 6. CDR3 sequence reads: CASRGDRGSNEQFF. CDR3 nucleotide sequence: TGTGCCAGCCGAGGGGACAGGGGGTCCAATGAGCAGTTCTTC.